The rows below give T cell receptor beta chains drawn from one sample of a study of human T cells and chemical hapten exposure. Each CDR3 protein is one row after TCRdb ran MiXCR on the RACE reads. This repertoire shows 80,000 to 95,000 distinct CDR3 sequences, approximately 9.9% found once; its top ten account for roughly 4%. Sequencing used whole blood, obtained in connection with sensitization to the hapten diphenylcyclopropenone (DPC). The source is a middle-aged woman with alopecia areata. Some clones in this sample may be carry-over from other donors' samples. The CDR3 runs from the conserved cysteine through the conserved F or W.

>TRBV29-1|TRBJ2-7
CSVEGGDRDPYEQYF
>TRBV4-3|TRBJ2-6
CASSQGVSHSGANVLTF
>TRBV29-1|TRBJ2-3
CSVEGGGARDTQYF
>TRBV3-1|TRBJ2-2
CASSPGTGTGELFF
>TRBV19|TRBJ1-2
CASSFRGGGYTF
>TRBV28|TRBJ1-5
CASSLISGGRQPQHF
>TRBV7-2|TRBJ2-2
CASSLGGTSGTGELFF
>TRBV6-2/TRBV6-3|TRBJ2-1
CASSGGENEQFF
>TRBV5-6|TRBJ2-1
CASSRRGAGYNEQFF
>TRBV6-2/TRBV6-3|TRBJ2-7
CASRLPGQGHEQYF
>TRBV6-1|TRBJ2-2
CASSERGQGRGNTGELFF
>TRBV7-8|TRBJ2-7
CASNPLYSGQVSRRYF
>TRBV7-6|TRBJ2-3
CASSFLAHGTFQRADTQYF
>TRBV12-3/TRBV12-4|TRBJ1-4
CASSPPGAGEKLFF
>TRBV7-2|TRBJ1-1
CASSSNRDRGKAFF
>TRBV7-2|TRBJ1-4
CASSRDPGFEEKLFF
>TRBV5-1|TRBJ1-4
CASSSLTASTNEKLFF
>TRBV4-1|TRBJ2-6
CASSQTGTGANVLTF
>TRBV20-1|TRBJ1-5
CSARDHYSNQPQHF
>TRBV3-1|TRBJ2-5
CASSHRGRWETQYF
>TRBV11-3|TRBJ2-3
CASSARAAPDTQYF
>TRBV11-2|TRBJ2-2
CASSSPGQGAVGELFF
>TRBV6-6|TRBJ2-7
CASSPTTPGYEQYF
>TRBV7-6|TRBJ2-7
CASSLGGSRYEQYF
>TRBV5-1|TRBJ1-1
CASSPSGSEAFF